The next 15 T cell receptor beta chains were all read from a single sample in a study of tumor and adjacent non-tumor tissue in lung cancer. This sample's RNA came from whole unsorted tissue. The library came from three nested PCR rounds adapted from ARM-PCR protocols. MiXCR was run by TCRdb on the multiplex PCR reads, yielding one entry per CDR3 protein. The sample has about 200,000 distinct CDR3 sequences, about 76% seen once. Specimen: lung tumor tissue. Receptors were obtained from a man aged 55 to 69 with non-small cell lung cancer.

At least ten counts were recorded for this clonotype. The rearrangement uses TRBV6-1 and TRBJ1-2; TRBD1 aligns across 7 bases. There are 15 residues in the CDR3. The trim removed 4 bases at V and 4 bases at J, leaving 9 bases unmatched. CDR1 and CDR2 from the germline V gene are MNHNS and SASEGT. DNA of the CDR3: TGTGCCAGCAGTGCCCGGGACAGCCTTTCCTATGGCTACACCTTC. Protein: CASSARDSLSYGYTF.

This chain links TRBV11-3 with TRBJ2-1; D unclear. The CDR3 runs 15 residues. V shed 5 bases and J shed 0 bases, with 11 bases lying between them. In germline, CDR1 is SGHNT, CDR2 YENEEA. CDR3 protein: CASSVTSGSYNEQFF. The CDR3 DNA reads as TGTGCCAGCAGCGTTACCTCGGGCTCCTACAATGAGCAGTTCTTC. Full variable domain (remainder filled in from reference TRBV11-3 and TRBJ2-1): EAGVVQSPRYKIIEKKQPVAFWCNPISGHNTLYWYLQNLGQGPELLIRYENEEAVDDSQLPKDRFSAERLKGVDSTLKIQPAELGDSAVYLCASSVTSGSYNEQFFGPGTRLTVL.

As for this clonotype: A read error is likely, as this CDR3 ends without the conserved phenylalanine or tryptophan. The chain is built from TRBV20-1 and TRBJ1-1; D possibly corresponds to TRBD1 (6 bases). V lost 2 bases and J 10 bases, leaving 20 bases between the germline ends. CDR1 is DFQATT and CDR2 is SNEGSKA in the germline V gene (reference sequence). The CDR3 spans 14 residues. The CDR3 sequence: CSARRLTGNPVAFV. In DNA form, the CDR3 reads TGCAGTGCTAGACGACTAACAGGGAACCCTGTAGCTTTCGTT.

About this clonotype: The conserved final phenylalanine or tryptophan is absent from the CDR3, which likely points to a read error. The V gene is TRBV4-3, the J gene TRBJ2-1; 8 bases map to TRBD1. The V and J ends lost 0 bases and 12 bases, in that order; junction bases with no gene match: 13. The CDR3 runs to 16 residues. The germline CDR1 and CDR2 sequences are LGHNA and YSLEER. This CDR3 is CASSQEGQGVGSRQFL. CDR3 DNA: TGCGCCAGCAGCCAAGAAGGACAGGGTGTTGGAAGTAGGCAGTTCTTA.

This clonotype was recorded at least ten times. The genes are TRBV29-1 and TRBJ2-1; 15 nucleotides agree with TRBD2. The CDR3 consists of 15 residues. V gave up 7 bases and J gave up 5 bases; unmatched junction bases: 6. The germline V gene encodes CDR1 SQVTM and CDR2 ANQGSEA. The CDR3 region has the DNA TGCAGCGCCCGGGGACTAGCGGGAGGCCACAATGAGCAGTTCTTC. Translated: CSARGLAGGHNEQFF.

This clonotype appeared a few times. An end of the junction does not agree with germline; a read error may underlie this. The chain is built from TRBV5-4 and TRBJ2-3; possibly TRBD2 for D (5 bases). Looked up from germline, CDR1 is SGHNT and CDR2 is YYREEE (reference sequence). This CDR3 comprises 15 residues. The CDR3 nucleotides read TGTACCAGCAGTTTTTACGGGATAGGCACAGATACGCAGTATTTT. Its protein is CTSSFYGIGTDTQYF.

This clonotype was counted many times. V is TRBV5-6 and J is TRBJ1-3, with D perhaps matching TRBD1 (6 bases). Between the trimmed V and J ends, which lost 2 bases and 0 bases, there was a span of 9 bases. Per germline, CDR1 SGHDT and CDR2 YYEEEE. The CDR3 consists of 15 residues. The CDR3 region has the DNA TGTGCCAGCAGCTTCAGGGGATTCTCTGGAAACACCATATATTTT. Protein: CASSFRGFSGNTIYF. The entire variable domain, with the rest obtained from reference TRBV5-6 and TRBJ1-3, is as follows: DAGVTQSPTHLIKTRGQQVTLRCSPKSGHDTVSWYQQALGQGPQFIFQYYEEEERQRGNFPDRFSGHQFPNYSSELNVNALLLGDSALYLCASSFRGFSGNTIYFGEGSWLTVV.

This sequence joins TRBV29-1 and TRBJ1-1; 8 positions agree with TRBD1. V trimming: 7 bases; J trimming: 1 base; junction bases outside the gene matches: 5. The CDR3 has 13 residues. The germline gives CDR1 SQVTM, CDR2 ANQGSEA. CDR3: CSAGGTGNTEAFF. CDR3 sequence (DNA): TGCAGCGCTGGGGGGACAGGGAACACTGAAGCTTTCTTT.

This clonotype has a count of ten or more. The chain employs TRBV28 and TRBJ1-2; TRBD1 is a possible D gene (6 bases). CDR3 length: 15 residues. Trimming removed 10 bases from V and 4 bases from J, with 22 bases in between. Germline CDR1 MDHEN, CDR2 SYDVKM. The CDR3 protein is CATKSGQTGIYGYTF. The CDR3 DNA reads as TGTGCCACCAAATCCGGACAGACGGGCATCTATGGCTACACCTTC.

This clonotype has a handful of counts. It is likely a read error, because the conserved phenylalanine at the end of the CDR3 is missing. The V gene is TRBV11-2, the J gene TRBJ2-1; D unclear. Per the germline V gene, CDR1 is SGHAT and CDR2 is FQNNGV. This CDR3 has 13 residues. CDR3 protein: CASSSACYNGQFL. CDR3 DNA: TGTGCCAGCAGCTCTGCATGTTACAATGGGCAGTTCCTC.

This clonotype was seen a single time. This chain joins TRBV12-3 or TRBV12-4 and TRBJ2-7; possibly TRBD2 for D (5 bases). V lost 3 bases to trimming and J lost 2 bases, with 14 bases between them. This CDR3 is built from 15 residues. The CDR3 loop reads CASSLGRGPTYEQYF. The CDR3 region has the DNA TGTGCCAGCAGTTTGGGCAGAGGGCCCACCTACGAGCAGTACTTC.

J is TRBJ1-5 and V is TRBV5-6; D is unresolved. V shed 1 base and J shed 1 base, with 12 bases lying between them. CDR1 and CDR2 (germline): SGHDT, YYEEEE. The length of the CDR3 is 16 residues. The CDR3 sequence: CASSLTSAGSNQPQHF. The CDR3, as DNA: TGTGCCAGCAGCTTGACCTCGGCAGGCAGCAATCAGCCCCAGCATTTT.

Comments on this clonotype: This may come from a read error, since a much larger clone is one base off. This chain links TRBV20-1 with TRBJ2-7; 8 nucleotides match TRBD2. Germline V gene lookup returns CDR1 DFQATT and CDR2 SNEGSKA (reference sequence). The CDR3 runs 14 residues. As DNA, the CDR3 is TGCATTGCTAGCATTCCGGGAGGGTGGTTAGAGCAGTACTTC. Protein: CIASIPGGWLEQYF.

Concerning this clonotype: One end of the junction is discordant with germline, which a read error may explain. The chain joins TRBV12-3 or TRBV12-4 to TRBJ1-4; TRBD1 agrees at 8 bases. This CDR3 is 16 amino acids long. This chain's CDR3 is CDSSLGSAGGKEKPFF. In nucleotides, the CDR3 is TGTGACAGCAGTTTAGGGTCGGCAGGGGGCAAAGAAAAACCGTTTTTT.

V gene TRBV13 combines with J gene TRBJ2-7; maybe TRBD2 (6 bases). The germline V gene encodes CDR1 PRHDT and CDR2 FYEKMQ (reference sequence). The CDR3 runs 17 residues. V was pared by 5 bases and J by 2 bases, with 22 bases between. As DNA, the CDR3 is TGTGCCAGCAGCCTAAGCAGCGACGGGGGTTATACCTACGAGCAGTACTTC. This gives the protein CASSLSSDGGYTYEQYF.